These T cell receptor beta chains were read from a single sample in a study of OX40 agonist ivuxolimab in advanced cancers. TCRdb's table, derived via immunoSEQ multiplex PCR, lists solely in-frame clones and lacks some. The sample holds 60,000 to 85,000 clones, roughly 80% seen once. This sample comprised CD4+ or CD8+ T cells sorted from blood, obtained in a trial of the OX40 agonist ivuxolimab. The receptors come from an adult with an advanced solid tumor such as melanoma, head and neck, liver or kidney cancer. Each CDR3 is given with its conserved first and last residue. A D gene is named only where the DNA matches it firmly.

d_call | j_call | v_call | cdr3_nt | cdr3_aa
TRBD2 | TRBJ2-7 | TRBV4-2 | TGTGCCAGCAGCCAAGATTCGCTAGCGGGAGTAGGTATACACTACGAGCAGTACTTC | CASSQDSLAGVGIHYEQYF
. | TRBJ2-5 | TRBV6-1 | TGTGCCAGCAGTGAAGCAGCTGTAGGGGAGACCCAGTACTTC | CASSEAAVGETQYF
. | TRBJ1-1 | TRBV29-1 | TGCAGCGTCCGGGCTGAGTTTTTTGAAGCTTTCTTT | CSVRAEFFEAFF
. | TRBJ2-3 | TRBV19 | TGTGCCAGTAGTCCCTCTCATTACAGGGCCTGGGGAGATACGCAGTATTTT | CASSPSHYRAWGDTQYF
. | TRBJ1-1 | TRBV18 | TGTGCCAGCTCCAAAGGGGATCGTCCAGGTGAAGCTTTCTTT | CASSKGDRPGEAFF
. | TRBJ2-1 | TRBV30 | TGTGCCATCAAGAGGGGTGGGGATGAGCAGTTCTTC | CAIKRGGDEQFF
. | TRBJ2-7 | TRBV7-9 | TGTGCCAGCAGGTCTTCCGGGGATGGGACCGAGCAGTACTTC | CASRSSGDGTEQYF
TRBD1 | TRBJ2-1 | TRBV4-2 | TGTGCCAGCAGCCAGGGACAGAGCGCTTACAATGAGCAGTTCTTC | CASSQGQSAYNEQFF
. | TRBJ1-2 | TRBV6-4 | TGTGCCAGCAGTCCACAGGGAGGGTTATATGGCTACACCTTC | CASSPQGGLYGYTF
. | TRBJ2-1 | TRBV7-8 | TGTGCCAGCAGCGTCTGGCGGCCAGGTTTCAATGAGCAGTTCTTC | CASSVWRPGFNEQFF
. | TRBJ1-2 | TRBV29-1 | TGCAGCGTTAATCTTCAGGAGAACTACTATGGCTACACCTTC | CSVNLQENYYGYTF
. | TRBJ1-1 | TRBV18 | TGTGCCAGCTCACCACCGCTTGGACCAGTGGGTACTGAAGCTTTCTTT | CASSPPLGPVGTEAFF
. | TRBJ1-2 | TRBV7-9 | TGTGCCAGCAGCTTAGCAAACCTAGGACAGTTTCTCTATGGCTACACCTTC | CASSLANLGQFLYGYTF
. | TRBJ1-4 | TRBV19 | TGTGCCAGTAGAACAGGGCTAAATGAAAAACTGTTTTTT | CASRTGLNEKLFF
. | TRBJ1-1 | TRBV14 | TGTGCCAGCAGCCGGACGAGGGGCCTCACTGAAGCTTTCTTT | CASSRTRGLTEAFF
TRBD1 | TRBJ1-2 | TRBV5-6 | TGTGCCAGCAGACACTACGGGACAGGGTGGTATGGCTACACCTTC | CASRHYGTGWYGYTF
TRBD2 | TRBJ2-6 | TRBV19 | TGTGCCAGTAGTATACTAGCGGGGGCCTTCTCTGGGGCCAACGTCCTGACTTTC | CASSILAGAFSGANVLTF